What follows describes a single TCR beta chain. No antigen is known for it. No base-level quality is on record; no much larger clone is a single base apart. The donors were healthy, HIV-negative adults who had no recently reported acute infections or vaccinations. Every donor was a Caucasian adult residing in Nashville, Tennessee, USA. CD4+ T cells were enriched by magnetic negative selection; naive cells were then positively selected on CD45RA, and the negative fraction formed the memory subset. Blood was collected by leukapheresis, and PBMCs were isolated by Ficoll-Histopaque density gradient centrifugation and then cryopreserved in liquid nitrogen vapor phase. Analytical flow cytometry was used to check the purity and quantity of each magnetically sorted T cell population. From each sorted fraction, genomic DNA was isolated and quantified by UV absorbance on a Nanodrop 2000c. Using the deep immunoSEQ assay, multiplex PCR amplified TCR CDR3 regions from genomic DNA. Extracted genomic DNA from each cell subset was distributed evenly across all wells of several immunoSEQ 96-well plates, and each plate was treated as a replicate. For sorted subsets, approximately 190 ng of genomic DNA, equivalent to roughly 30,000 T cell genomes, went into each replicate PCR. Purified libraries were quantified with a Qubit 3.0 fluorometer, sized on a Bioanalyzer 2100, and re-quantified with the KAPA Library Quantification kit. Every immunoSEQ 96-well plate was sequenced on a separate single-read 150-cycle Illumina NextSeq 550 flow cell. For the original study's pipeline: Because only junctional sequences without quality scores were contained in the immunoSEQ output, filtering matching that applied to full-length reads could not be performed. To assign V/J genes and CDR3, sequences were annotated against IMGT germline references using PyIR, a Python wrapper for IgBLAST v1.9. Reads were filtered out if the reads had weak V/J assignments (E-value above 1e-6), no CDR3, stop codons, out-of-frame junctions, or ambiguous translated residues. V3J clonotypes were defined as sequences sharing an identical inferred V gene, J gene, and CDR3 amino acid sequence. To compute the percentage overlap between repertoires, the number of shared unique clonotypes was divided by the size of the smaller repertoire. RTK rarefaction, the Chao1 estimator, and Recon v2.1 estimates of unobserved clonotypes were used to assess repertoire richness. For all TCRbeta clonotypes obtained by the gDNA method from four donors, generation probabilities were computed with OLGA. Held by TCRdb, this immuneACCESS table contains in-frame sequences only and omits some clones. Under half of the omission traces to an unresolved V gene where checked; the cause of the rest is unknown. Clone size and the V and J calls come from that table; the DNA yielded D and trimming. Present in this sample are a few million clones, approximately 93% of which were seen just once. The ten largest make up 0.39% of the sample.

The germline V gene encodes CDR1 MDHEN and CDR2 SYDVKM. Trimming takes 4 bases off V and 3 bases off J; junction bases not matched to a gene: 5. Including the terminal cysteine and phenylalanine, the CDR3 comprises 14 residues. Of the read, only the CDR3 DNA is kept; its 42 bases are in frame from base 1. The data stem from a study of shared clonotypes between healthy human individuals (dated by TCRdb to about 2020). Turning to the overall study: The cohort comprised a couple of women and three men aged 18 to 49 years. To estimate repertoire size and how much clonotype sharing occurs between individuals, the study deeply sequenced the blood TCR repertoires of about five healthy adults. To increase sequencing depth and limit assay-specific biases, TCR repertoire library preparation and sequencing were carried out by different laboratories using diverse techniques. For each donor, CD4 naive and CD4 memory were each run on three plates, CD8 naive on two plates, and CD8 memory on one plate. Leukapheresis yielded between about 0.8 and 8.9 billion PBMCs per donor. The paper as a whole reports these results and caveats: Based on pairwise subsampling, the degree of clonotype sharing among donors was expected to be affected by sequencing depth. Only blood was sampled, and tissue TCR repertoires likely differ from those in blood. Across a handful of donors, approximately 4.9% of naive CD4, roughly 3.4% of naive CD8, roughly 2.3% of memory CD4, and roughly 0.4% of memory CD8 clonotypes were shared. Incomplete sequencing was indicated by rarefaction of sorted-subset datasets, despite the large sequencing depth. The small number of donors limited the genetic and exposure-history diversity represented. Naive subsets generally had larger estimated clonotype richness than memory subsets. Higher generation probabilities were observed for clonotypes shared by all four sorted-subset donors than for non-shared clonotypes.

The sequence derives from a man aged 18 to 30 in good health. Some clones in this sample may be carry-over from other donors' samples. The rearranged chain carries TRBV28 and TRBJ1-2, with 7 middle bases fitting TRBD1. Sequencing was performed on naive CD4+ T cells from PBMCs. Read against the paper, the sample's cell subset or site label means: CD45RA+ positively selected. The bases are TGTGCCAGCAGTTCCAGGGGGTGGTACTATGGCTACACCTTC. It specifies CASSSRGWYYGYTF.